This T cell receptor (beta chain) was retrieved from a study of response to subunit inactivated influenza vaccine. This CDR3 spans 14 amino acids. V was clipped by 6 bases and J by 3 bases; unmatched bases: 3. Germline-derived CDR1 and CDR2 are MDHEN and SYDVKM. This clonotype was observed a handful of times. TCRdb passed the RT-PCR reads through MiXCR, listing each CDR3 protein once. The sample comprises 300,000 to 350,000 distinct CDR3 sequences, about 20% of which are singletons, and approximately 10% rests with the top ten. The receptor was derived from a man aged 50 to 75 who received an inactivated influenza vaccine. V is TRBV28 and J is TRBJ2-2, with 8 nucleotides matching TRBD2. Here the sequenced sample was PBMCs from blood, taken 21 months after vaccination. CDR3 sequence reads: CASRTSGYTGELFF. CDR3 sequence (DNA): TGTGCCAGCAGAACTAGCGGATACACCGGGGAGCTGTTTTTT. The full variable domain, its missing parts supplied by reference TRBV28 and TRBJ2-2, is DVKVTQSSRYLVKRTGEKVFLECVQDMDHENMFWYRQDPGLGLRLIYFSYDVKMKEKGDIPEGYSVSREKKERFSLILESASTNQTSMYLCASRTSGYTGELFFGEGSRLTVL.